This T cell receptor beta chain was recovered during a study of blood T cell repertoires in COVID-19. TCRdb's copy holds only in-frame clones and misses some; the assay was immunoSEQ multiplex PCR. In the table there are approximately 390,000 clones, roughly 87% of which are singletons. Recruitment covered roughly 22 US areas and drew participants whose ages spanned about 18 to 89 years. Participants reported their clinical history, and cohort assignment relied on those reports. This TCR was recovered from a woman between 35 and 50 years old with acute COVID-19. Sequencing was carried out using PBMCs or T cells enriched from blood (not recorded which).

CDR3: CASSPSGGTGNTIYF. CDR3 coding DNA: TGTGCCAGCTCACCGTCTGGCGGGACTGGAAACACCATATATTTT. The chain employs TRBV18 and TRBJ1-3; D is ambiguous. The CDR3 sequence is 15 residues long. V dropped 3 bases and J dropped 2 bases, with 11 bases sitting between them. Germline CDR1 and CDR2: KGHSH and LQKENI.